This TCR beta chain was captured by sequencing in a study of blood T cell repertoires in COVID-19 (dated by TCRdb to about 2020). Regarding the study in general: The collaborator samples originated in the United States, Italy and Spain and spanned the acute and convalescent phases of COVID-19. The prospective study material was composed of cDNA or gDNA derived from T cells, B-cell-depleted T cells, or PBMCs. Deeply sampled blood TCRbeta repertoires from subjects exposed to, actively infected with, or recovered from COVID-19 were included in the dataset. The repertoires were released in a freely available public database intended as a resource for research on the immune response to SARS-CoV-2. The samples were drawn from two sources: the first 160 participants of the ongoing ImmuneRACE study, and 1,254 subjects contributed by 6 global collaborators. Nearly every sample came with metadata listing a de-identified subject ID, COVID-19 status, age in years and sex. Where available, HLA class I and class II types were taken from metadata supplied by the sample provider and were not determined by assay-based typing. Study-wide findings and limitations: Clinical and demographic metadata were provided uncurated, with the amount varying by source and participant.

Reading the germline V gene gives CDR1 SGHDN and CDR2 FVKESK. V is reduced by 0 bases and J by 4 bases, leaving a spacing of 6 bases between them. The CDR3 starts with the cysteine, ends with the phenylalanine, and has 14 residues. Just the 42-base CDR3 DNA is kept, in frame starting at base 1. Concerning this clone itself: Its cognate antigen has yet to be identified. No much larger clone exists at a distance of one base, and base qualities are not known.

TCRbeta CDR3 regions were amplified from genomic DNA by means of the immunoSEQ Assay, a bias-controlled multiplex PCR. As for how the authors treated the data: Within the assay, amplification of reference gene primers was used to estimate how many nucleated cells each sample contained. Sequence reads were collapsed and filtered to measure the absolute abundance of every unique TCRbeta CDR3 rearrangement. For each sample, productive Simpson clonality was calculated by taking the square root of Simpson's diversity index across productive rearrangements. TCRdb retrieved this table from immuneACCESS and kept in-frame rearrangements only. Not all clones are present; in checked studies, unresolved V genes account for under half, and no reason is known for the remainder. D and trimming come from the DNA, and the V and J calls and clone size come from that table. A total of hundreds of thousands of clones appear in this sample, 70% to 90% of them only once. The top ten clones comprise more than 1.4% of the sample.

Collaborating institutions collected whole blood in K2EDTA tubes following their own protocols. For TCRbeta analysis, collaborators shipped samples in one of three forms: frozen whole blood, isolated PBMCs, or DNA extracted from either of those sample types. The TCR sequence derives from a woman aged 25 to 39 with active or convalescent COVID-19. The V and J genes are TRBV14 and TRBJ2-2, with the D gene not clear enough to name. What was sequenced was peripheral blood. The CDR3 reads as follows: CASSQEIGTGELFF. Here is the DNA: TGTGCCAGCAGCCAAGAAATCGGCACCGGGGAGCTGTTTTTT.